Only one count was recorded for the clone carrying this TCR beta chain. The same CDR3 can be traced to other DNA sequences in this sample. This specimen belongs to a study of T cells after posttransplantation cyclophosphamide. The CDR3 has 16 amino acids. Per the germline V gene, CDR1 is MNHNY and CDR2 is SVGAGI (reference sequence). Between the trimmed V and J ends, which lost 3 bases and 0 bases, there was a span of 9 bases. The naive gate required viable CD3+CD4+ or CD3+CD8+ cells with CCR7+CD45RA+CD45RO-CD95-CD27+CD28+ phenotype. The repertoire was sequenced with immunoSEQ multiplex PCR; TCRdb's copy has only in-frame clones and lacks some. The table shows tens of thousands of clones, with under 99% occurring only once.

J is TRBJ1-6 and V is TRBV6-6, with D maybe TRBD1 (6 bases). This receptor was identified in a man between 35 and 55 years old in good health, CMV-negative, and a related stem cell transplant donor. The sequencing input was naive CD4+ T cells sorted from PBMCs. CDR3 residues: CASSYTGSSYNSPLHF. DNA of the CDR3: TGTGCCAGCAGTTATACAGGGAGCTCCTATAATTCACCCCTCCACTTT.